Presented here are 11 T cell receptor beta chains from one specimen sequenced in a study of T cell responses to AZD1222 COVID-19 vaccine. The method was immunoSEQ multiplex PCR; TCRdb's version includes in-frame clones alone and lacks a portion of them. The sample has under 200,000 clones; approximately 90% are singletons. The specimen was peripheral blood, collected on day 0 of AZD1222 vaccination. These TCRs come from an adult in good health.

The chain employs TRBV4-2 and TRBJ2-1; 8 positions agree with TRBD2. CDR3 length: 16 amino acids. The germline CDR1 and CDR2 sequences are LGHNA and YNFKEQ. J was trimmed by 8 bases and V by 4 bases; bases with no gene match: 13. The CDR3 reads CASSPGGSGSKYEQFF. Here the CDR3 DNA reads TGTGCCAGCAGCCCCGGGGGAAGCGGGAGTAAATATGAGCAGTTCTTC.

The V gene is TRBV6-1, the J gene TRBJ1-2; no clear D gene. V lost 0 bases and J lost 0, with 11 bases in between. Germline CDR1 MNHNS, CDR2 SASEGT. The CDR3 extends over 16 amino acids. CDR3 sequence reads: CASSEAGRSTNYGYTF. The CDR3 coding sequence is TGTGCCAGCAGTGAAGCGGGAAGAAGTACTAACTATGGCTACACCTTC.

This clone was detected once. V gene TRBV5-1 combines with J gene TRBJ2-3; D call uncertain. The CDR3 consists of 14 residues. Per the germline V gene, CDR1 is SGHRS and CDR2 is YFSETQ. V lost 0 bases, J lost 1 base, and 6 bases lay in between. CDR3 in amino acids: CASSLATGTDTQYF. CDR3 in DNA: TGCGCCAGCAGCTTGGCGACTGGCACAGATACGCAGTATTTT.

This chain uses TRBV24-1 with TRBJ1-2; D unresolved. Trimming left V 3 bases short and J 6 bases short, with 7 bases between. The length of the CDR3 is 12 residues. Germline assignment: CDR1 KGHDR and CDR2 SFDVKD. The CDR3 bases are TGTGCCACCAGTGATATAGAGAATGGCTACACCTTC. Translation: CATSDIENGYTF.

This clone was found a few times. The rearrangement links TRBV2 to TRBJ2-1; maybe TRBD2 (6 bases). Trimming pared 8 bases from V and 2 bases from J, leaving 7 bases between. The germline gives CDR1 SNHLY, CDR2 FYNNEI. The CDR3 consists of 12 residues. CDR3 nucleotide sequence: TGTGCCAGCGGGAGGACCTACAATGAGCAGTTCTTC. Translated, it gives CASGRTYNEQFF.

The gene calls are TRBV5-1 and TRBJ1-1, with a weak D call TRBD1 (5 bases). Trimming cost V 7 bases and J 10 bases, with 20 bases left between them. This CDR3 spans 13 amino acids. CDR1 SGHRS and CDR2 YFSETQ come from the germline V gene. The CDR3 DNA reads TGCGCCAGCGGGTCTGACAGCTATCAGGGAGCTTTCTTT. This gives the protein CASGSDSYQGAFF.

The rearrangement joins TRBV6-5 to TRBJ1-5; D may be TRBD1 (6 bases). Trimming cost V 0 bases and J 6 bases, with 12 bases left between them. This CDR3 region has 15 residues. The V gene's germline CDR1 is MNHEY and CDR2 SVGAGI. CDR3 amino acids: CASSYSQGPGQPQHF. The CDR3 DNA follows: TGTGCCAGCAGTTACTCACAGGGACCAGGTCAGCCCCAGCATTTT.

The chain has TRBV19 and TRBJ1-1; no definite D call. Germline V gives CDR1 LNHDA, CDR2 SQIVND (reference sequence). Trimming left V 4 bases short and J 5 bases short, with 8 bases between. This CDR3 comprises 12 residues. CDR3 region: CASSTWPTEAFF. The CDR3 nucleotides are TGTGCCAGTAGTACATGGCCGACTGAAGCTTTCTTT.

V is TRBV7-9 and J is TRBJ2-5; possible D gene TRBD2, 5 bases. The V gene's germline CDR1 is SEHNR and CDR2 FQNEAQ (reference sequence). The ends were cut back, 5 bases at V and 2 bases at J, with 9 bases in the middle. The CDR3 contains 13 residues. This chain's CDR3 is CASSPGIQETQYF. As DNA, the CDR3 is TGTGCCAGCAGCCCCGGGATTCAAGAGACCCAGTACTTC. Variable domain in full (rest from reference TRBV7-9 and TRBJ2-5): DTGVSQNPRHKITKRGQNVTFRCDPISEHNRLYWYRQTLGQGPEFLTYFQNEAQLEKSRLLSDRFSAERPKGSFSTLEIQRTEQGDSAMYLCASSPGIQETQYFGPGTRLLVL.

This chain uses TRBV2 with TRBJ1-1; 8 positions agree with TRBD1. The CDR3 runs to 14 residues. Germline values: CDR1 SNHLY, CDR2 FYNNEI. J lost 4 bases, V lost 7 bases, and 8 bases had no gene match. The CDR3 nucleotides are TGTGCCAGCACTAAGGACAGGGAAGGCACTGAAGCTTTCTTT. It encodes CASTKDREGTEAFF.

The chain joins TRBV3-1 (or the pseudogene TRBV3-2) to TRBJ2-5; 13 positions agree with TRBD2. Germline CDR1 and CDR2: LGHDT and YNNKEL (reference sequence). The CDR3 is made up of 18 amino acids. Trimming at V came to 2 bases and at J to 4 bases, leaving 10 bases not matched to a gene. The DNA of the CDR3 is TGTGCCAGCAGCCAACCCGGACTAGCGGGAGAGCGACCAGAGACCCAGTACTTC. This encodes CASSQPGLAGERPETQYF.